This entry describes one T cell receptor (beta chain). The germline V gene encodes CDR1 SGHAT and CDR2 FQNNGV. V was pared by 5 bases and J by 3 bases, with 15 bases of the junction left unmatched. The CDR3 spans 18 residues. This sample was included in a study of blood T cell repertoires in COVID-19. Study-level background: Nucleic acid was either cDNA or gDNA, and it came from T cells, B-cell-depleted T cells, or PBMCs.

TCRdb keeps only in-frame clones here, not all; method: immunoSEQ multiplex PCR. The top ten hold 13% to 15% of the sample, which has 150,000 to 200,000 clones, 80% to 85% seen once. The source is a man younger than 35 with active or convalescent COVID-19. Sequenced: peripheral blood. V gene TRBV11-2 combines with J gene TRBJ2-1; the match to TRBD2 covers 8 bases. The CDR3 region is CASSLFFVAGGVYNEQFF. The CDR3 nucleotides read TGTGCCAGCAGCCTCTTTTTTGTGGCGGGAGGCGTCTACAATGAGCAGTTCTTC.